A single sample is the source of the 20 T cell receptor beta chains below, sequenced in a study of T cell responses to AZD1222 COVID-19 vaccine. Sequenced by immunoSEQ multiplex PCR; TCRdb stores in-frame clones only, minus some. The sample holds 130,000 to 150,000 clones; around 83% are singletons and the top ten take about 4.8%. The sequencing used peripheral blood, collected 28 days after the second AZD1222 dose. These receptors were obtained from an adult who received the AZD1222 COVID-19 vaccine.

This clone showed up just a few times. This sequence joins TRBV2 and TRBJ1-6, with D unresolved. Trimming shortened V by 8 bases and J by 8 bases, and 13 bases separated the two germline ends. Germline V gene data show CDR1 as SNHLY and CDR2 as FYNNEI. CDR3 length: 13 residues. The CDR3 DNA sequence: TGTGCCAGCCAAGCCCCCGATGATTCACCCCTCCACTTT. It specifies CASQAPDDSPLHF.

This clone was recorded once. The chain couples TRBV18 to TRBJ2-1; D not certain. CDR3 length: 16 amino acids. Trimming shortened V by 3 bases and J by 4 bases, and 16 bases separated the two germline ends. Germline CDR1 is KGHSH and CDR2 is LQKENI. The CDR3 here is CASSPSSAAIYNEQFF. The CDR3 DNA follows: TGTGCCAGCTCACCCTCAAGCGCGGCCATATACAATGAGCAGTTCTTC.

V is TRBV6-1 and J is TRBJ1-6; unclear D gene. Trimming stripped 3 bases from V and 10 bases from J, with 10 bases between. Germline V CDR1 and CDR2: MNHNS, SASEGT. The length of the CDR3 is 13 residues. CDR3 amino acids: CASSEAQMSPLHF. As DNA, the CDR3 is TGTGCCAGCAGTGAGGCTCAGATGTCACCCCTCCACTTT.

The chain employs TRBV5-4 and TRBJ1-1, with D possibly TRBD1 on 5 matching bases. Trimming left V 3 bases short and J 11 bases short, with 17 bases between. From germline, CDR1 is SGHNT and CDR2 YYREEE (reference sequence). The CDR3 length is 13 residues. The CDR3 protein is CASSWVPGDSAFF. CDR3 DNA sequence: TGTGCCAGCAGCTGGGTACCGGGGGACTCGGCTTTCTTT.

The CDR3 DNA is TGTGCCAGCAGCCAACTCATACAGGGGGGCCAGGGAGGTTCGCAGTACTTC. This gives the protein CASSQLIQGGQGGSQYF. The chain joins TRBV14 to TRBJ2-7, with TRBD1 matching over 8 bases. CDR3 length: 17 residues. CDR1 and CDR2 (germline): SGHDN, FVKESK. V shed 2 bases and J 9 bases; nucleotides not matched to a gene: 18.

The chain is built from TRBV6-1 and TRBJ1-3; perhaps TRBD1 as D (6 bases). The germline V and J ends were trimmed by 4 bases and 0 bases, with 16 bases remaining between them. This CDR3 region has 17 residues. In germline, CDR1 is MNHNS, CDR2 SASEGT. The CDR3 region is CASSAYRALFSGNTIYF. Written as DNA, the CDR3 is TGTGCCAGCAGTGCCTACAGGGCCCTTTTCTCTGGAAACACCATATATTTT.

This chain links TRBV18 with TRBJ2-3, with no clear D. The V gene's germline CDR1 is KGHSH and CDR2 LQKENI. This CDR3 is 15 amino acids long. Trimming left V 2 bases short and J 7 bases short, with 16 bases between. DNA of the CDR3: TGTGCCAGCTCACCAGCCTCTGATGTTTTAAATACGCAGTATTTT. As protein: CASSPASDVLNTQYF. The variable domain in full, completed from reference TRBV18 and TRBJ2-3, reads NAGVMQNPRHLVRRRGQEARLRCSPMKGHSHVYWYRQLPEEGLKFMVYLQKENIIDESGMPKERFSAEFPKEGPSILRIQQVVRGDSAAYFCASSPASDVLNTQYFGPGTRLTVL.

The J gene is TRBJ2-4, the V gene TRBV7-9, with 7 bases lining up with TRBD2. The CDR3 consists of 15 residues. Germline CDR1 SEHNR, CDR2 FQNEAQ (reference sequence). The V and J ends lost 5 bases and 1 base, in that order; junction bases with no gene match: 5. CDR3 in DNA: TGTGCCAGCAGCAGCAGGGAGGGGGCCAAAAACATTCAGTACTTC. It codes for CASSSREGAKNIQYF.

The chain uses TRBV7-9 and TRBJ1-2, with D perhaps matching TRBD1 (5 bases). V was pared by 1 base and J by 6 bases, with 12 bases between. The germline gives CDR1 SEHNR, CDR2 FQNEAQ (reference sequence). This CDR3 is 14 amino acids long. The CDR3 DNA follows: TGTGCCAGCAGCTTAGGAGCAGGGTACGATGGCTACACCTTC. This gives the protein CASSLGAGYDGYTF.

This sequence joins TRBV6-1 and TRBJ1-5, with 7 bases identical to TRBD1. Trimming at V came to 4 bases and at J to 10 bases, leaving 16 bases not matched to a gene. The length of the CDR3 is 16 residues. The germline CDR1 and CDR2 sequences are MNHNS and SASEGT. The CDR3 DNA is TGTGCCAGCAGTGGAGGGGGCCAGACAGGAACTCAACCCCAGCATTTT. Amino acid sequence: CASSGGGQTGTQPQHF.

The chain is built from TRBV4-1 and TRBJ2-5; D perhaps matches TRBD2 (5 bases). Germline CDR1 MGHRA, CDR2 YSYEKL. V dropped 4 bases and J dropped 1 base, with 16 bases sitting between them. The CDR3 runs 16 residues. The CDR3 bases are TGCGCCAGCAGCCCCTCGCGAGGGCCTCCCCAAGAGACCCAGTACTTC. Protein: CASSPSRGPPQETQYF.

The chain has TRBV10-1 and TRBJ2-2; the match to TRBD1 covers 7 bases. This CDR3 contains 13 residues. V lost 8 bases and J lost 5; bases outside the gene matches: 5. The V gene's germline CDR1 is WNHNN and CDR2 SYGVQD (reference sequence). The CDR3 loop is CASGTERTGELFF. CDR3 nucleotides: TGCGCCAGCGGGACAGAGCGGACCGGGGAGCTGTTTTTT.

This chain links TRBV27 with TRBJ2-7; D is possibly TRBD1 (5 bases). Germline assignment: CDR1 MNHEY and CDR2 SMNVEV (reference sequence). V was cut by 5 bases and J by 3 bases, with 17 bases left in between. CDR3 length: 15 residues. This chain's CDR3 is CASSPQAGSGYEQYF. CDR3 bases: TGTGCCAGCAGTCCCCAGGCAGGGTCGGGCTACGAGCAGTACTTC.

The rearrangement links TRBV28 to TRBJ1-1; TRBD1 matches at 7 bases. The CDR3 runs to 14 residues. Germline trimming cut 5 bases from V and 4 bases from J; bases unmatched to any gene: 7. Germline V lookup: CDR1 MDHEN, CDR2 SYDVKM. CDR3 sequence (DNA): TGTGCCAGCAGTACATCAGGGGGAATCACTGAAGCTTTCTTT. Translated: CASSTSGGITEAFF.

The chain is built from TRBV12-3 or TRBV12-4 and TRBJ2-1; 7 bases map to TRBD2. V lost 2 bases to trimming and J lost 6 bases; unmatched junction nucleotides: 1. The CDR3 has 13 residues. The CDR3 coding sequence is TGTGCCAGCAGTTTAACTAGCGCCAATGAGCAGTTCTTC. Protein sequence: CASSLTSANEQFF.

The gene calls are TRBV7-8 and TRBJ2-7; TRBD2 is a possible D gene (5 bases). V lost 1 base and J 0 bases, leaving 13 bases between the germline ends. CDR1 SGHVS and CDR2 FQNEAQ come from the germline V gene. The CDR3 length is 16 residues. The CDR3 sequence is CASSLGASSSSYEQYF. DNA of the CDR3: TGTGCCAGCAGCTTAGGCGCTAGCAGTAGCTCCTACGAGCAGTACTTC. Filled out from reference TRBV7-8 and TRBJ2-7, the complete variable domain reads GAGVSQSPRYKVAKRGQDVALRCDPISGHVSLFWYQQALGQGPEFLTYFQNEAQLDKSGLPSDRFFAERPEGSVSTLKIQRTQQEDSAVYLCASSLGASSSSYEQYFGPGTRLTVT.

There are a few counts of this clone. The rearrangement links TRBV27 to TRBJ2-2; D remains unclear. Germline CDR1 MNHEY, CDR2 SMNVEV (reference sequence). There are 14 residues in the CDR3. Trimming cost V 1 base and J 2 bases, with 5 bases left between them. CDR3 loop: CASSLLGNTGELFF. The CDR3 nucleotides read TGTGCCAGCAGTTTATTAGGAAACACCGGGGAGCTGTTTTTT.

This chain links TRBV4-1 with TRBJ1-5; no clear D gene. With 4 bases removed from V and 4 bases from J, the gap between germline ends came to 26 bases. Germline CDR1 reads MGHRA; CDR2 reads YSYEKL. The CDR3 has 19 residues. The CDR3 DNA reads TGCGCCAGCAGCCCCTCCCTGACCCAGGTGCCCCTTAGGAATCAGCCCCAGCATTTT. It codes for CASSPSLTQVPLRNQPQHF.

This clone occurred once. The chain has TRBV28 and TRBJ1-6, with D hard to call. This CDR3 comprises 14 residues. Germline V gene sequence: CDR1 MDHEN, CDR2 SYDVKM. Trimming left V 6 bases short and J 3 bases short, with 9 bases between. This CDR3 is CASRGSFYNSPLHF. The CDR3 DNA is TGTGCCAGCAGGGGGAGCTTCTATAATTCACCCCTCCACTTT.

The rearrangement joins TRBV5-1 to TRBJ1-2, with 8 bases fitting TRBD1. CDR3 length: 18 amino acids. From germline, CDR1 is SGHRS and CDR2 YFSETQ. V lost 0 bases, J lost 3 bases, and 13 bases stayed unmatched. The chain's CDR3 is CASSLVWDRSEGDYGYTF. CDR3 nucleotides: TGCGCCAGCAGCTTGGTTTGGGACAGGAGTGAGGGCGACTATGGCTACACCTTC.